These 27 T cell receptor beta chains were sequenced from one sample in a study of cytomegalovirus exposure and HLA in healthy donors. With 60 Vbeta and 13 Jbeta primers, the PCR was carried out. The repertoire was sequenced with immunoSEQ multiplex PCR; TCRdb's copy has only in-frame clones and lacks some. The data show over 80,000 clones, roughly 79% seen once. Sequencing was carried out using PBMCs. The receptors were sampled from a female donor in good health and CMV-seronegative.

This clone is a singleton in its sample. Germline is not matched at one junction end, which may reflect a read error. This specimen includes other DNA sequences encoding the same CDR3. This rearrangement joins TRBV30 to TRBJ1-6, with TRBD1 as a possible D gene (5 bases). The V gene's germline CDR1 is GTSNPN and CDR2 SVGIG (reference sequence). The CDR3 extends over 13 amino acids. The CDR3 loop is CAWSVQDNSPLHF. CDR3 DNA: TGTGCCTGGAGTGTACAGGATAATTCCCCCCTCCACTTT.

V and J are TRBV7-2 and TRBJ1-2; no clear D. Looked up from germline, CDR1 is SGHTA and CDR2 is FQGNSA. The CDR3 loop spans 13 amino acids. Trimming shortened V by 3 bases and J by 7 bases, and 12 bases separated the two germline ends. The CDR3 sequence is CASSFYKVPGYTF. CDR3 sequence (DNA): TGTGCCAGCAGCTTTTACAAAGTTCCTGGCTACACCTTC.

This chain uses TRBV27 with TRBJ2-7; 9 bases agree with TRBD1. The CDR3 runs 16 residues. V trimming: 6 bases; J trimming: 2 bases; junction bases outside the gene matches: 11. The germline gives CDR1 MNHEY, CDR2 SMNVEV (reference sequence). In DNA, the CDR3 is TGTGCCAGCAGATTTGGGGACAGGGTAGCCCCCTACGAGCAGTACTTC. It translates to CASRFGDRVAPYEQYF.

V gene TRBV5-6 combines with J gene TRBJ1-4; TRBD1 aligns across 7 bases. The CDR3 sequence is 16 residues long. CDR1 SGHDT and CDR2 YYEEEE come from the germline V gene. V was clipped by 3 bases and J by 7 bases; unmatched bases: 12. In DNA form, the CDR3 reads TGTGCCAGCAGCTCGTCCGTTAGGGGGCGAAGTGAAAAACTGTTTTTT. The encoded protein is CASSSSVRGRSEKLFF.

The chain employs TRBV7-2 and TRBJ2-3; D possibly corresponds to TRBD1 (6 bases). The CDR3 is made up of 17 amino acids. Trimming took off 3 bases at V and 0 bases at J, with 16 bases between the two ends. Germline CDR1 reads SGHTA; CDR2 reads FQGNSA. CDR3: CASSLSPMGASTDTQYF. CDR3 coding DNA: TGTGCCAGCAGCTTGAGCCCTATGGGGGCGAGCACAGATACGCAGTATTTT.

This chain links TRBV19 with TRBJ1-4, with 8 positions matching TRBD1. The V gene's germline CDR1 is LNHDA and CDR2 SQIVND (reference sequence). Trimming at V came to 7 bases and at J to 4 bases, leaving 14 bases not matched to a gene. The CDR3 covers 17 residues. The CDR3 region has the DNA TGTGCCAGTACTCCTCGCACGACAGGGGCACTTAATGAAAAACTGTTTTTT. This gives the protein CASTPRTTGALNEKLFF.

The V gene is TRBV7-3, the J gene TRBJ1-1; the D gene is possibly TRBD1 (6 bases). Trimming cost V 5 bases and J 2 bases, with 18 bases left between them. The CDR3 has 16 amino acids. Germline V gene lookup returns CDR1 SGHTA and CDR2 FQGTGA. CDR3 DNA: TGTGCCAGCAGCCCGGGTGGGGGCATAAGAAACACTGAAGCTTTCTTT. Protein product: CASSPGGGIRNTEAFF.

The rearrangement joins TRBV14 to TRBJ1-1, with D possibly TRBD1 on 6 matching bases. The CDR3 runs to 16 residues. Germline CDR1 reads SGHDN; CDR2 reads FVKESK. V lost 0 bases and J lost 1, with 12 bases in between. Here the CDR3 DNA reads TGTGCCAGCAGCCAAGAGGGGGGGCGGTCGAACACTGAAGCTTTCTTT. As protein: CASSQEGGRSNTEAFF.

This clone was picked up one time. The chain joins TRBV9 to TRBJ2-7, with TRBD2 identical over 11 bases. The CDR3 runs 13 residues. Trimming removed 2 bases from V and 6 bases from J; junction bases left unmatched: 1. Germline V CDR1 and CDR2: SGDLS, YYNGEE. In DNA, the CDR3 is TGTGCCAGCAGCGTTAGCGGGAGGGGCGAGCAGTACTTC. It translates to CASSVSGRGEQYF.

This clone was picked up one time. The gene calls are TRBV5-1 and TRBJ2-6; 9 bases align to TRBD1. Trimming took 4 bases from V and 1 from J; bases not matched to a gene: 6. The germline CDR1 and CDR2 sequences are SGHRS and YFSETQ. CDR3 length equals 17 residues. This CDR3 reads CASSLQGATSGANVLTF. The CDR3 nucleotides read TGCGCCAGCAGCCTACAGGGGGCAACTTCTGGGGCCAACGTCCTGACTTTC.

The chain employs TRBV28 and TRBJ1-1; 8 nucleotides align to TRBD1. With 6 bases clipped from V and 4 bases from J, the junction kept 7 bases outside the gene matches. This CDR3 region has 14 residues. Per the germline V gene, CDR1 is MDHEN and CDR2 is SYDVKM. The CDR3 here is CASSLSTGGTEAFF. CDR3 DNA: TGTGCCAGCAGCCTCTCTACAGGGGGCACTGAAGCTTTCTTT.

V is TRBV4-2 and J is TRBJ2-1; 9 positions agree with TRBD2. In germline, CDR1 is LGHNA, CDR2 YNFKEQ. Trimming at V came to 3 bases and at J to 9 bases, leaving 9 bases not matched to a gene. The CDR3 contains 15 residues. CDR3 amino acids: CASSQSGLATSEQFF. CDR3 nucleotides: TGTGCCAGCAGCCAGTCAGGACTAGCGACGAGTGAGCAGTTCTTC.

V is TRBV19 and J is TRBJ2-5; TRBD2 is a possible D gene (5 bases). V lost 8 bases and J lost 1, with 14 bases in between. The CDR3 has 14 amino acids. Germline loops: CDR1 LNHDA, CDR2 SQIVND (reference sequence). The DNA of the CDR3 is TGTGCCAGTCTCGACCCTGGAGGCCAAGAGACCCAGTACTTC. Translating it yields CASLDPGGQETQYF.

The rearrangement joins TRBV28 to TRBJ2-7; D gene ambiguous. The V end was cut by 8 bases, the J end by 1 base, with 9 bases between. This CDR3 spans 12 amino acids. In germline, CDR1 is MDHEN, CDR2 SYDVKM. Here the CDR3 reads CASHHNSYEQYF. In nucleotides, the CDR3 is TGTGCCAGCCATCACAATTCCTACGAGCAGTACTTC.

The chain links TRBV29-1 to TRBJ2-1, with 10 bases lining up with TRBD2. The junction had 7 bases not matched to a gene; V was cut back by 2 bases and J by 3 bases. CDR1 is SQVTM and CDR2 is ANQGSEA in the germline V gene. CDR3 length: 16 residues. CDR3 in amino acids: CSVEWASGGFYNEQFF. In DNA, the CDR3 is TGCAGCGTTGAATGGGCTAGCGGGGGATTCTACAATGAGCAGTTCTTC.

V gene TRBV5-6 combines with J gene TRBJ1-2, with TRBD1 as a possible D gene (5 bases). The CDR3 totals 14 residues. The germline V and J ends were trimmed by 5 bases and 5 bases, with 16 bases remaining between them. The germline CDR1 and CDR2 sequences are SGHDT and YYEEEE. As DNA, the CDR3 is TGTGCCAGCAGAATGCCGGGGGGGGTTTATGGCTACACCTTC. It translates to CASRMPGGVYGYTF.

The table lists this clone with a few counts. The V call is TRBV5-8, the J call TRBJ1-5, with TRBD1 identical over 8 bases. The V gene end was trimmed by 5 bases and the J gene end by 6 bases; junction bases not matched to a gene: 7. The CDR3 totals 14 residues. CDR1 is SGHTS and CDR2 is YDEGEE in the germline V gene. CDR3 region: CASRNGQGGQPQHF. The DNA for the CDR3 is TGTGCCAGCAGGAATGGACAGGGAGGTCAGCCCCAGCATTTT.

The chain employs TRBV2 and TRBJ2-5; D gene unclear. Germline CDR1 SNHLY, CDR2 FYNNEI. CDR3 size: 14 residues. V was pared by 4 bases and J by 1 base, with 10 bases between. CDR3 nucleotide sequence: TGTGCCAGCAGTGTTTACGTAGTCCAAGAGACCCAGTACTTC. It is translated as CASSVYVVQETQYF.

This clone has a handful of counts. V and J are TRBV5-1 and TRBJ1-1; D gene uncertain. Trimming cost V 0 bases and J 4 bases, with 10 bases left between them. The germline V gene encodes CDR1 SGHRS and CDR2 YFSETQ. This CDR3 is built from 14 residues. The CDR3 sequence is CASSLAGGFTEAFF. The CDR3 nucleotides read TGCGCCAGCAGCTTGGCGGGAGGTTTCACTGAAGCTTTCTTT.

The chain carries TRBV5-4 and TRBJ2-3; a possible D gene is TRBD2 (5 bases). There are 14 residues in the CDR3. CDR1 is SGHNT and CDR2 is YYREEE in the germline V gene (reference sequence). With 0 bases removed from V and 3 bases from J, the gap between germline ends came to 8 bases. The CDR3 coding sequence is TGTGCCAGCAGCTTGGAGGGAGCGACAGATACGCAGTATTTT. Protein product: CASSLEGATDTQYF.

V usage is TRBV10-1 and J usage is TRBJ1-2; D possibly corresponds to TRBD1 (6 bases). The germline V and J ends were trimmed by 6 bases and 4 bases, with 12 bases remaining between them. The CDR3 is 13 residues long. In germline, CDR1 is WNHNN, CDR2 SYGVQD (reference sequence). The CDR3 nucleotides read TGCGCCAGCAGCCACCAGGGGACCTATGGCTACACCTTC. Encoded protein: CASSHQGTYGYTF.

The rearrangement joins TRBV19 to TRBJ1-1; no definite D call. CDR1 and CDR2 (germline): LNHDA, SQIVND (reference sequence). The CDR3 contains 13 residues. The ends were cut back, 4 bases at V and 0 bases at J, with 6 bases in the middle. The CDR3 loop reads CASSRGLNTEAFF. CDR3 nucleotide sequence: TGTGCCAGTAGTAGAGGCCTGAACACTGAAGCTTTCTTT.

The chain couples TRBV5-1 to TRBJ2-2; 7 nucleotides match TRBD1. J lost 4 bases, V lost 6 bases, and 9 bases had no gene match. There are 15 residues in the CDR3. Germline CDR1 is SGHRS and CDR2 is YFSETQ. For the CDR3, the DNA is TGCGCCAGCACATCCAGGGGACAGACCACCGGGGAGCTGTTTTTT. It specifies CASTSRGQTTGELFF.

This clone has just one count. In DNA, the CDR3 is TGTGCCAGCAGTCCCTGGGGGGGTGACACTGAAGCTTTCTTT. It codes for CASSPWGGDTEAFF. The chain joins TRBV6-6 to TRBJ1-1; D may be TRBD1 (5 bases). The CDR3 has 14 amino acids. V gave up 5 bases and J gave up 3 bases, with 13 bases separating them. Germline V CDR1 and CDR2: MNHNY, SVGAGI (reference sequence).

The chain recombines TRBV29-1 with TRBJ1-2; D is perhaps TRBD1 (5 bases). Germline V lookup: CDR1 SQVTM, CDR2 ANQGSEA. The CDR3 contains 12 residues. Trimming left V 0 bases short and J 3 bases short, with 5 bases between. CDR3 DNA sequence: TGCAGCGTTGAAGACAGGGACTATGGCTACACCTTC. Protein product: CSVEDRDYGYTF. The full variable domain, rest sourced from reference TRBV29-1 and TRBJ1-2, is SAVISQKPSRDICQRGTSLTIQCQVDSQVTMMFWYRQQPGQSLTLIATANQGSEATYESGFVIDKFPISRPNLTFSTLTVSNMSPEDSSIYLCSVEDRDYGYTFGSGTRLTVV.

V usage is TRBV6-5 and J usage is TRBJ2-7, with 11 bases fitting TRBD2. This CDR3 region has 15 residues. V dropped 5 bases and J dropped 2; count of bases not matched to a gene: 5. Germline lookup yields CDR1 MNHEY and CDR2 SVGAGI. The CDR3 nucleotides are TGTGCCAGCAGTCGAGGGACTAGCGGACCCTACGAGCAGTACTTC. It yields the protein CASSRGTSGPYEQYF.

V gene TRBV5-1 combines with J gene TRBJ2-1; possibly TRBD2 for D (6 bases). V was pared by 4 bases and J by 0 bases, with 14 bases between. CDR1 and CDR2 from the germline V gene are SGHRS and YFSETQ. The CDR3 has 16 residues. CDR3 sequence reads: CASSGGDSSSYNEQFF. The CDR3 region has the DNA TGCGCCAGCAGCGGAGGGGACTCGAGCTCCTACAATGAGCAGTTCTTC.